A selection of T cell receptor beta chains follows, all from one sample in a study of T cell responses to AZD1222 COVID-19 vaccine. Clones were sequenced by immunoSEQ multiplex PCR, and TCRdb holds only the in-frame ones, with some missing. The sample contains 42,000 or so clones, approximately 85% of which appear only once. This specimen was peripheral blood, taken 28 days after the second dose of the MenACWY control vaccine. Receptor source: an adult who received the MenACWY meningococcal vaccine as a control. Each CDR3 is given with its conserved first and last residue. Each record gives: V gene, clone size, CDR3 length, D gene, J gene, CDR3 DNA, CDR3 protein. A D gene is named only where the DNA matches it firmly. Clone size is stated in some rows and not others, as once, few, many or a class when expanded.

V: TRBV6-5; size: NA; length: 14; D: TRBD2; J: TRBJ2-1; DNA: TGTGCCAGCAGTCCCAGCGGGAGAGTCTATGAGCAGTTCTTC; CDR3: CASSPSGRVYEQFF
V: TRBV5-1; size: NA; length: 13; D: NA; J: TRBJ1-1; DNA: TGCGCCAGCAGCTTGGACTTCAACACTGAAGCTTTCTTT; CDR3: CASSLDFNTEAFF
V: TRBV14; size: NA; length: 16; D: NA; J: TRBJ2-3; DNA: TGTGCCAGCAGCCAAGATCTGGGGGGATGGCCAGATACGCAGTATTTT; CDR3: CASSQDLGGWPDTQYF
V: TRBV18; size: NA; length: 12; D: NA; J: TRBJ2-3; DNA: TGTGCCAGCTCAGCGGGGCCAGATACGCAGTATTTT; CDR3: CASSAGPDTQYF
V: TRBV30; size: NA; length: 16; D: NA; J: TRBJ2-5; DNA: TGTGCCTGGAGTGTTCGGTCGGTCGGCCTAGAAGGGACCCAGTACTTC; CDR3: CAWSVRSVGLEGTQYF
V: TRBV7-9; size: few; length: 15; D: TRBD1; J: TRBJ1-1; DNA: TGTGCCAGCAGCTCACAGGGGCTCATGAACACTGAAGCTTTCTTT; CDR3: CASSSQGLMNTEAFF
V: TRBV9; size: few; length: 15; D: NA; J: TRBJ2-1; DNA: TGTGCCAGCAGCATCAATAGTGGGTACTACAATGAGCAGTTCTTC; CDR3: CASSINSGYYNEQFF
V: TRBV19; size: NA; length: 20; D: TRBD2; J: TRBJ2-7; DNA: TGTGCCAGTAGTCCCTGGGGACTAGCGGGAGGGCCTGCGCGGTCCTACGAGCAGTACTTC; CDR3: CASSPWGLAGGPARSYEQYF
V: TRBV9; size: NA; length: 16; D: TRBD2; J: TRBJ2-5; DNA: TGTGCCAGCAGCGTATCTAGCGGGAGATTCCAAGAGACCCAGTACTTC; CDR3: CASSVSSGRFQETQYF
V: TRBV30; size: NA; length: 14; D: NA; J: TRBJ1-5; DNA: TGTGCCTGGGGGAGACATTCTCGTAATCAGCCCCAGCATTTT; CDR3: CAWGRHSRNQPQHF
V: TRBV15; size: NA; length: 16; D: TRBD2; J: TRBJ2-7; DNA: TGTGCCACCAGCAGAGATGCGACTAGCGGTTCCTACGAGCAGTACTTC; CDR3: CATSRDATSGSYEQYF
V: TRBV28; size: NA; length: 15; D: TRBD1; J: TRBJ1-4; DNA: TGTGCCAGCAGTAAACACAGGGGTGCTAATGAAAAACTGTTTTTT; CDR3: CASSKHRGANEKLFF
V: TRBV5-6; size: NA; length: 16; D: TRBD2; J: TRBJ2-1; DNA: TGTGCCAGCAATATGAACTCGGGACTAGCGGTCAATGAGCAGTTCTTC; CDR3: CASNMNSGLAVNEQFF
V: TRBV7-9; size: NA; length: 12; D: NA; J: TRBJ2-2; DNA: TGTGCCAGCAGCTTTTTAGGCGGGGAGCTGTTTTTT; CDR3: CASSFLGGELFF
V: TRBV29-1; size: NA; length: 14; D: NA; J: TRBJ2-2; DNA: TGCAGCGTCCTGTCTAATCAGGGAACCGGGGAGCTGTTTTTT; CDR3: CSVLSNQGTGELFF
V: TRBV5-6; size: NA; length: 16; D: NA; J: TRBJ2-7; DNA: TGTGCCAGCTCCCCCGCCGGGGCAGGGATATACTACGAGCAGTACTTC; CDR3: CASSPAGAGIYYEQYF